Listed below are T cell receptor beta chains from one sample, sequenced in a study of T cell repertoires in cytomegalovirus infection. TCRdb processed the reads anew with MiXCR; each CDR3 protein has one entry. The data show roughly 720,000 distinct CDR3 sequences, roughly 36% seen once. Input material: PBMCs. These receptors were obtained from a human donor in good health (CMV status not recorded). Some clones in this sample may be carry-over from other donors' samples. Each CDR3 is given with its conserved first and last residue. Each record gives: V gene, clone size, D gene, J gene, CDR3 protein, CDR3 DNA. The D gene is left open where the match is weak. Part of the rows lack a size; the others show once, few, many or a class for expanded clones.

V gene: TRBV20-1
clone size: few
D gene: NA
J gene: TRBJ2-3
CDR3 protein: CSARGDQPSTDTQYF
CDR3 DNA: TGCAGTGCCCGAGGGGATCAGCCCAGCACAGATACGCAGTATTTT

V gene: TRBV28
clone size: few
D gene: NA
J gene: TRBJ1-4
CDR3 protein: CASSSSNPGRTNEKLFF
CDR3 DNA: TGTGCCAGCAGTTCCTCCAATCCGGGACGTACTAATGAAAAACTGTTTTTT

V gene: TRBV27
clone size: NA
D gene: NA
J gene: TRBJ2-1
CDR3 protein: CASSSPGPHASEQFF
CDR3 DNA: TGTGCCAGCAGTTCTCCGGGCCCCCATGCAAGTGAGCAGTTCTTC

V gene: TRBV7-9
clone size: few
D gene: NA
J gene: TRBJ1-1
CDR3 protein: CASSALVSLNTEAFF
CDR3 DNA: TGTGCCAGCAGCGCACTAGTTAGCCTGAACACTGAAGCTTTCTTT

V gene: TRBV6-1
clone size: many
D gene: NA
J gene: TRBJ2-2
CDR3 protein: CASSRQGGDTGELFF
CDR3 DNA: TGTGCCAGCAGTAGACAGGGAGGGGACACCGGGGAGCTGTTTTTT

V gene: TRBV11-2
clone size: NA
D gene: NA
J gene: TRBJ2-3
CDR3 protein: CASSLLLARTDTQYF
CDR3 DNA: TGTGCCAGCAGCTTATTGTTGGCCCGCACAGATACGCAGTATTTT

V gene: TRBV10-3
clone size: NA
D gene: NA
J gene: TRBJ1-6
CDR3 protein: CATQQGQINSPLHF
CDR3 DNA: TGTGCCACACAACAAGGGCAGATTAATTCACCCCTCCACTTT

V gene: TRBV7-2
clone size: many
D gene: NA
J gene: TRBJ1-5
CDR3 protein: CASTPTVSNQPQHF
CDR3 DNA: TGTGCCAGCACCCCTACGGTTAGCAATCAGCCCCAGCATTTT

V gene: TRBV5-1
clone size: NA
D gene: TRBD1
J gene: TRBJ1-2
CDR3 protein: CASSIRTGGGYTF
CDR3 DNA: TGCGCCAGCAGCATAAGGACAGGTGGTGGCTACACCTTC

V gene: TRBV6-1
clone size: many
D gene: TRBD1
J gene: TRBJ1-2
CDR3 protein: CASSRGQGSYGYTF
CDR3 DNA: TGTGCCAGCAGTCGCGGACAGGGCAGCTATGGCTACACCTTC

V gene: TRBV7-2
clone size: many
D gene: TRBD1
J gene: TRBJ1-1
CDR3 protein: CASRPGGTEAFF
CDR3 DNA: TGTGCCAGCAGGCCAGGGGGCACTGAAGCTTTCTTT

V gene: TRBV7-9
clone size: NA
D gene: TRBD1
J gene: TRBJ2-1
CDR3 protein: CASSSPLTGTGKSYNEQFF
CDR3 DNA: TGTGCCAGCAGCTCGCCCTTAACCGGGACAGGGAAATCCTACAATGAGCAGTTCTTC

V gene: TRBV4-1
clone size: NA
D gene: NA
J gene: TRBJ2-3
CDR3 protein: CASSQRPPLAEGASTDTQYF
CDR3 DNA: TGCGCCAGCAGCCAACGGCCCCCTTTAGCGGAGGGGGCCTCAACAGATACGCAGTATTTT

V gene: TRBV20-1
clone size: NA
D gene: TRBD2
J gene: TRBJ2-2
CDR3 protein: CSARLAGGRGGELFF
CDR3 DNA: TGCAGTGCGAGACTAGCGGGAGGGAGAGGCGGGGAGCTGTTTTTT

V gene: TRBV30
clone size: few
D gene: NA
J gene: TRBJ1-2
CDR3 protein: CAWSVERGHYGYTF
CDR3 DNA: TGTGCCTGGAGTGTCGAAAGGGGACACTATGGCTACACCTTC

V gene: TRBV28
clone size: many
D gene: TRBD2
J gene: TRBJ2-3
CDR3 protein: CASSSAGTSTDTQYF
CDR3 DNA: TGTGCCAGCAGTTCGGCCGGGACTAGTACAGATACGCAGTATTTT

V gene: TRBV15
clone size: few
D gene: NA
J gene: TRBJ1-4
CDR3 protein: CATALGATNEKLFF
CDR3 DNA: TGTGCCACCGCCCTGGGCGCAACTAATGAAAAACTGTTTTTT

V gene: TRBV12-3/TRBV12-4
clone size: few
D gene: NA
J gene: TRBJ2-2
CDR3 protein: CASSQNPIGLFF
CDR3 DNA: TGTGCCAGCAGCCAGAATCCTATTGGGCTGTTTTTT

V gene: TRBV6-8
clone size: NA
D gene: NA
J gene: TRBJ1-4
CDR3 protein: CASSLNSPGINEKLFF
CDR3 DNA: TGTGCCAGCAGCTTAAATTCACCAGGGATTAATGAAAAACTGTTTTTT

V gene: TRBV29-1
clone size: NA
D gene: TRBD1
J gene: TRBJ2-1
CDR3 protein: CSPAGTGDDEQFF
CDR3 DNA: TGCAGCCCCGCCGGGACAGGGGACGATGAGCAGTTCTTC

V gene: TRBV19
clone size: NA
D gene: NA
J gene: TRBJ1-5
CDR3 protein: CASGETDGRQNQPQHF
CDR3 DNA: TGTGCCAGTGGAGAAACGGACGGAAGGCAAAATCAGCCCCAGCATTTT

V gene: TRBV27
clone size: NA
D gene: TRBD1
J gene: TRBJ1-6
CDR3 protein: CASSPGTGEIGSPLHF
CDR3 DNA: TGTGCCAGCAGTCCCGGGACAGGGGAAATTGGTTCACCCCTCCACTTT

V gene: TRBV6-1
clone size: few
D gene: NA
J gene: TRBJ1-3
CDR3 protein: CASSEWGLTGNTIYF
CDR3 DNA: TGTGCCAGCAGTGAATGGGGGTTAACCGGAAACACCATATATTTT

V gene: TRBV28
clone size: few
D gene: NA
J gene: TRBJ2-7
CDR3 protein: CASSLTGLDEQYF
CDR3 DNA: TGTGCCAGCAGTTTGACCGGTTTGGACGAGCAGTACTTC

V gene: TRBV19
clone size: few
D gene: TRBD1
J gene: TRBJ1-2
CDR3 protein: CASSDLPGQSNYGYTF
CDR3 DNA: TGTGCCAGTAGTGATCTCCCGGGACAGAGTAACTATGGCTACACCTTC

V gene: TRBV5-1
clone size: NA
D gene: TRBD1
J gene: TRBJ1-1
CDR3 protein: CASKRTGGPNTEAFF
CDR3 DNA: TGCGCCAGCAAGCGGACAGGGGGCCCCAACACTGAAGCTTTCTTT

V gene: TRBV24-1
clone size: NA
D gene: NA
J gene: TRBJ2-7
CDR3 protein: CATSDLGGIEQYF
CDR3 DNA: TGTGCCACCAGTGATTTGGGAGGGATCGAGCAGTACTTC